This TCR beta chain derives from a study of CD8+ T cells in alopecia areata. Overall study results and limits: Under tofacitinib, numerous expanded lesional clonotypes remained detectable in scalp and blood. Both scalp clonality and the expanded CD8+ clones among the top 100 showed a significant decrease with tofacitinib. Mice showed TCR sharing more clearly than patients did, possibly owing to HLA.

Germline CDR1 and CDR2: SGHTA and FQGTGA. The CDR3 sequence is 12 residues long. The V end lost 3 bases, the J end lost 6 bases, and 7 bases lay between the germline ends. Described treatment: oral pan-JAK inhibitor, 5-10 mg twice daily. Obtained from alopecia areata patients were lesional scalp punch biopsies along with peripheral blood. This clone was seen a handful of times. Its antigen is still unknown. Reverse transcription of extracted RNA yielded cDNA, which provided the sequencing template. Profiling relied on immunoSEQ multiplex PCR, and the TCRdb table lists in-frame clones only, not all of them. The repertoire holds about 210,000 clones, with around two fifths as singletons.

This specimen consisted of CD4+ T cells sorted from blood, obtained at approximately week 30, from a patient treated with tofacitinib. This TCR derives from a human donor with alopecia areata. The rearrangement uses TRBV7-3 and TRBJ2-3, with a tentative D call TRBD1 (5 bases). The chain's CDR3 is CASSFDSDTQYF. CDR3 nucleotides: TGTGCCAGCAGCTTTGACAGCGATACGCAGTATTTT. Full variable domain (outside the CDR3, taken from reference TRBV7-3 and TRBJ2-3): GAGVSQTPSNKVTEKGKYVELRCDPISGHTALYWYRQSLGQGPEFLIYFQGTGAADDSGLPNDRFFAVRPEGSVSTLKIQRTERGDSAVYLCASSFDSDTQYFGPGTRLTVL.